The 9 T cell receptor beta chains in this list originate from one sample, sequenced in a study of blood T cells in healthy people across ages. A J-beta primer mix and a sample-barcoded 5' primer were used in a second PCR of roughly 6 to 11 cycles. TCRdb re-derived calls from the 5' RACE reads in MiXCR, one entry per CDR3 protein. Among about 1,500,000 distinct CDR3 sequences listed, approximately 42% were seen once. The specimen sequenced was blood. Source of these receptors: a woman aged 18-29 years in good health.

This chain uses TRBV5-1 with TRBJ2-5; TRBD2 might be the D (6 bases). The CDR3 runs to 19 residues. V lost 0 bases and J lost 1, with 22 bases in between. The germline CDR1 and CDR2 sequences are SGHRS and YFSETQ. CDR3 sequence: CASSLDLEGSRDSQETQYF. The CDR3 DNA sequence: TGCGCCAGCAGCTTGGACCTAGAAGGAAGCCGGGACTCCCAAGAGACCCAGTACTTC. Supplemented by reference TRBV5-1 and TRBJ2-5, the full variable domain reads KAGVTQTPRYLIKTRGQQVTLSCSPISGHRSVSWYQQTPGQGLQFLFEYFSETQRNKGNFPGRFSGRQFSNSRSEMNVSTLELGDSALYLCASSLDLEGSRDSQETQYFGPGTRLLVL.

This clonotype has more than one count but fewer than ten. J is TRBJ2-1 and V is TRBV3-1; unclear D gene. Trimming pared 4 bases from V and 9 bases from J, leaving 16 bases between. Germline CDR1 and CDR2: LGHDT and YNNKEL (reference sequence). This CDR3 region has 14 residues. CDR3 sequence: CASSPSPPTTEQFF. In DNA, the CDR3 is TGTGCCAGCAGCCCAAGTCCCCCCACAACTGAGCAGTTCTTC.

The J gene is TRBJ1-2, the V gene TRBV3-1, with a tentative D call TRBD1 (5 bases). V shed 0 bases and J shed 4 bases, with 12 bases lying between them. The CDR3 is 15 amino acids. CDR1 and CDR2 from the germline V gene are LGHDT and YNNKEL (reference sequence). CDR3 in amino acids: CASSQDLGQAYGYTF. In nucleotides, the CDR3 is TGTGCCAGCAGCCAAGATTTGGGGCAGGCCTATGGCTACACCTTC.

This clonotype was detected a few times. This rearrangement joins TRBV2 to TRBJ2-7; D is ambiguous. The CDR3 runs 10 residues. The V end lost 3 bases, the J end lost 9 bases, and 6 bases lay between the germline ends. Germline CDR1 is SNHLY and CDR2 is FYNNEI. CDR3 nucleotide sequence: TGTGCCAGCAGTGACGGGTCGCAGTACTTC. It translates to CASSDGSQYF.

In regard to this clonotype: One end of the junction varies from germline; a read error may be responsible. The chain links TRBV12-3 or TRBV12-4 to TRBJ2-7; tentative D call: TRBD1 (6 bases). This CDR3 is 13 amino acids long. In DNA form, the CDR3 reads TGTGCCAGCAGTTCGGACAGATCCTACGTGCAGTACTTC. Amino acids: CASSSDRSYVQYF.

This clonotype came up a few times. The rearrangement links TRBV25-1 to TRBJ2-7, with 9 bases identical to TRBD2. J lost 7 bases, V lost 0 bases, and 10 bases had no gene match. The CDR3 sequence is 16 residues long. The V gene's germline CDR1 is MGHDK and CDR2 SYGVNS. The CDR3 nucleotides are TGTGCCAGCAGTGAATATTTGCGGGGGGGATACAATGAGCAGTACTTC. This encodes CASSEYLRGGYNEQYF.

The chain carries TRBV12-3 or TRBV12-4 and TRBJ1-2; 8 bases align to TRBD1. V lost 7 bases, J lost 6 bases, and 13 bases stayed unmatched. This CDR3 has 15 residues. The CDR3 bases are TGTGCCAGCACTAGGAGTGCGACAGGGGTGCATGGCTACACCTTC. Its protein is CASTRSATGVHGYTF.

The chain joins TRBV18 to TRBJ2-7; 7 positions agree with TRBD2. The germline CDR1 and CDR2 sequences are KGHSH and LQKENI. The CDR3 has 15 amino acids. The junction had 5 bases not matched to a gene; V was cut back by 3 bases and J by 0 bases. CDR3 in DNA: TGTGCCAGCTCACCGGCCAGCGGGACCTCCTACGAGCAGTACTTC. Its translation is CASSPASGTSYEQYF. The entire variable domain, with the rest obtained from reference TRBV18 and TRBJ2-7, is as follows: NAGVMQNPRHLVRRRGQEARLRCSPMKGHSHVYWYRQLPEEGLKFMVYLQKENIIDESGMPKERFSAEFPKEGPSILRIQQVVRGDSAAYFCASSPASGTSYEQYFGPGTRLTVT.

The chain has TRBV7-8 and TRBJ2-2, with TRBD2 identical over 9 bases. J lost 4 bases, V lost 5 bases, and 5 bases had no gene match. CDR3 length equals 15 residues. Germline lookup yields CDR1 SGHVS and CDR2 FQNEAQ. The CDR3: CASSRGGAGTGELFF. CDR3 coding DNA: TGTGCCAGCAGCCGCGGGGGGGCTGGCACCGGGGAGCTGTTTTTT.